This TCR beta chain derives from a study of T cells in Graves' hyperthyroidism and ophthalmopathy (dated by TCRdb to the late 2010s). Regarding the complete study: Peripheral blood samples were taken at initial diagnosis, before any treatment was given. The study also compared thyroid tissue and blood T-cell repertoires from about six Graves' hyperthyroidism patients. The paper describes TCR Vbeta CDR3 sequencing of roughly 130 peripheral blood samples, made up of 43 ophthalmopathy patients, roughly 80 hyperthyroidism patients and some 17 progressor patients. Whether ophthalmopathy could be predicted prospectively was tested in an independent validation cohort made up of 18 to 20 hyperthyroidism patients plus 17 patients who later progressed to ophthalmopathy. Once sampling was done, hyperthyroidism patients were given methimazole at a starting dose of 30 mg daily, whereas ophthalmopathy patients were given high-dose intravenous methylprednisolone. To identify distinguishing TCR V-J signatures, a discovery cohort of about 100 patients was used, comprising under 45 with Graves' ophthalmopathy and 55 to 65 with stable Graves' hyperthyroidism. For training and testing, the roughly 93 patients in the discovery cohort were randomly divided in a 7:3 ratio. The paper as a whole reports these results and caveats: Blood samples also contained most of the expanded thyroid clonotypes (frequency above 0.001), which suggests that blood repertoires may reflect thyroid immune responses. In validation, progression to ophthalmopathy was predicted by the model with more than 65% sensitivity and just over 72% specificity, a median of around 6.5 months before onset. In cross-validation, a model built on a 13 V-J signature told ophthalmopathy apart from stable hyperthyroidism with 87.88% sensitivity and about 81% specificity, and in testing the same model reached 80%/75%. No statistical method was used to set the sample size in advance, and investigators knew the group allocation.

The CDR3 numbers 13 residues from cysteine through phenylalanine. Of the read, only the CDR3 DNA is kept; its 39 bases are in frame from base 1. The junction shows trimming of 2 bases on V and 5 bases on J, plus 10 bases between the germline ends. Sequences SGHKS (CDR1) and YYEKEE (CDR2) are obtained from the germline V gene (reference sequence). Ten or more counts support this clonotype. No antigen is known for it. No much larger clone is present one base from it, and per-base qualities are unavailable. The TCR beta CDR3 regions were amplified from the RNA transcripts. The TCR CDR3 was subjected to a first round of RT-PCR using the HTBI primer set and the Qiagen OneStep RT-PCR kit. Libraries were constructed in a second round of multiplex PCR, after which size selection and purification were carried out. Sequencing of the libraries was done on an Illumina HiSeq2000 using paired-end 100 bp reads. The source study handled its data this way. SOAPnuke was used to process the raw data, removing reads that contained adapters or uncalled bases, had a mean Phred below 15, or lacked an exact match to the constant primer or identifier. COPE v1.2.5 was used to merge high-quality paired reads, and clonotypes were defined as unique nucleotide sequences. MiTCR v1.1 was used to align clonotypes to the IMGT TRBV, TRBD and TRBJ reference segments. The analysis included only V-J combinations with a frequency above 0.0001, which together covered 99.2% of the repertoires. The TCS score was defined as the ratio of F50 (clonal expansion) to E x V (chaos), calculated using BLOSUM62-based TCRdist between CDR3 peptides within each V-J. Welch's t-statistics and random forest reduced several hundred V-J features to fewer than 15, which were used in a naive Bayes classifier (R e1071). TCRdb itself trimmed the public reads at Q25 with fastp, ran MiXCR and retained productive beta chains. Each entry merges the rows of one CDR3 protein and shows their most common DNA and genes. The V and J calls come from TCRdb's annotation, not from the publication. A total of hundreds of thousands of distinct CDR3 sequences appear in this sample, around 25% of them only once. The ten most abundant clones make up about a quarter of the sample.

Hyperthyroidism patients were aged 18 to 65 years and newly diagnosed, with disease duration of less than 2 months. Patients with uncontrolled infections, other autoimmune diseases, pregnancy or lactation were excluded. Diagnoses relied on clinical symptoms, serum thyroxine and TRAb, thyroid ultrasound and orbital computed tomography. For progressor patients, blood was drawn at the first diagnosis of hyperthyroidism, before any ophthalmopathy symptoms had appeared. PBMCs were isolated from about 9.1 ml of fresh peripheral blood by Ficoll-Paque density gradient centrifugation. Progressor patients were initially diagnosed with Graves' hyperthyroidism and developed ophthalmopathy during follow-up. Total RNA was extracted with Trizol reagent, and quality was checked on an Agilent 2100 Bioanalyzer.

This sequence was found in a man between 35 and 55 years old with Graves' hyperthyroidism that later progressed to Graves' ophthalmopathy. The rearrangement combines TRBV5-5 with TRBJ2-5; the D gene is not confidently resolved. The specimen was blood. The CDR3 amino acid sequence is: CASSFSLYETQYF. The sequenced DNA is TGTGCCAGCAGCTTTAGTCTGTACGAGACCCAGTACTTC. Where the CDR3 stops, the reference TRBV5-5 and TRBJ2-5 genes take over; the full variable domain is DAGVTQSPTHLIKTRGQQVTLRCSPISGHKSVSWYQQVLGQGPQFIFQYYEKEERGRGNFPDRFSARQFPNYSSELNVNALLLGDSALYLCASSFSLYETQYFGPGTRLLVL.